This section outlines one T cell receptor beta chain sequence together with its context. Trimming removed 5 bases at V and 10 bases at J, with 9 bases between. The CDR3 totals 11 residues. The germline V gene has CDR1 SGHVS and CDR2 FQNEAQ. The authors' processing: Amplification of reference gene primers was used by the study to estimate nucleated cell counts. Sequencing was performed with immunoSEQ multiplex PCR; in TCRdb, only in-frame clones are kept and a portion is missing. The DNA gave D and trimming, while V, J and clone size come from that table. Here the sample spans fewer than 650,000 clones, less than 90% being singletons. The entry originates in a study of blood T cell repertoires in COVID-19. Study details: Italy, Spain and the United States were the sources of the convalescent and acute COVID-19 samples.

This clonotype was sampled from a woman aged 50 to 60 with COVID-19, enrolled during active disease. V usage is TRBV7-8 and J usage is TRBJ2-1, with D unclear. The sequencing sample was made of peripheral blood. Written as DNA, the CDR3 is TGTGCCAGCAGCCTTACTTCCGAGCAGTTCTTC. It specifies CASSLTSEQFF. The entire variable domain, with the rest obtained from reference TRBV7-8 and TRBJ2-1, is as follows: GAGVSQSPRYKVAKRGQDVALRCDPISGHVSLFWYQQALGQGPEFLTYFQNEAQLDKSGLPSDRFFAERPEGSVSTLKIQRTQQEDSAVYLCASSLTSEQFFGPGTRLTVL.